This T cell receptor (beta chain) was sequenced during a study of CD8 T cells in ankylosing spondylitis (TCRdb year 2017). A note on the overall study: The study profiled T cell receptor beta repertoires in healthy donors and ankylosing spondylitis patients to find disease-linked TCR variants. Peripheral blood was sampled, and synovial fluid was also collected from ankylosing spondylitis patients. In total, the full study cohort was made up of roughly 110 healthy donors and 25 to 30 ankylosing spondylitis patients.

As for this clonotype: The antigen this receptor binds is unknown. Per-base quality was not reported, and no clone a single base away is much larger than it.

There are 12 amino acids in the CDR3, from cysteine to phenylalanine inclusive. This entry keeps only the CDR3 DNA: 36 bases, framed from base 1. V gives up 2 bases and J gives up 7 bases, and the segment between their germline ends measures 8 bases. From a lookup of the germline V gene, CDR1 and CDR2 are MNHEY and SVGEGT. Overall results and qualifications from the work: The disease-linked clones had a CD8+ phenotype and were found at relatively low frequencies in peripheral blood. A TCR beta motif of seven or eight highly homologous amino acid variants appeared characteristic of blood from ankylosing spondylitis patients. Some motif variants had previously been reported in the synovial fluid and blood of reactive arthritis patients, which suggests shared mechanisms of disease initiation. The disease-linked clones were reported to be significantly enriched in matched synovial fluid samples from ankylosing spondylitis patients.

Sequencing took place on an Illumina HiSeq 2500. Quantitative 5'-RACE with molecular barcodes was the method used to prepare the TCR beta libraries. Processing in the source paper ran as follows. A new computational method, built on a probabilistic model of VDJ rearrangement, was used to identify disease-linked TCR variants. In TCRdb, the public reads were trimmed at Q25 with fastp and aligned with MiXCR, with productive beta chains retained. Identical CDR3 proteins give one entry, which carries the most common genes and DNA. TCRdb assigned the V and J calls; the authors' analysis was not used. In this sample the table shows around 440,000 distinct CDR3 sequences, roughly 17% of which occur a single time. The ten largest account for 0.85% to 1.3% of the sample.

The clonotype originates from a male donor with ankylosing spondylitis. Specimen: blood, either unsorted or a sorted T cell fraction (not recorded which). The chain couples TRBV6-2 or TRBV6-3 to TRBJ1-2; no D gene call is confident. CDR3 protein: CASSYPEFGYTF. The DNA sequence follows: TGTGCCAGCAGTTACCCCGAGTTTGGCTACACCTTC.